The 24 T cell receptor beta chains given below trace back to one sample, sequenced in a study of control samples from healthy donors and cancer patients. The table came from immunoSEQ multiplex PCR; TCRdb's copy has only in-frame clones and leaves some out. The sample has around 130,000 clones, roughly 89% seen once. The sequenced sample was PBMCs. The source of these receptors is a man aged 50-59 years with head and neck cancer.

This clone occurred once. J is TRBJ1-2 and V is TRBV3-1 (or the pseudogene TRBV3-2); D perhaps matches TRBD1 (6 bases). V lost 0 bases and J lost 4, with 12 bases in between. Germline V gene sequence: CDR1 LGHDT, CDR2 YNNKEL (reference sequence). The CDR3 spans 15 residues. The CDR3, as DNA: TGTGCCAGCAGCCAAGAGGGGGGGCTGGGCTATGGCTACACCTTC. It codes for CASSQEGGLGYGYTF.

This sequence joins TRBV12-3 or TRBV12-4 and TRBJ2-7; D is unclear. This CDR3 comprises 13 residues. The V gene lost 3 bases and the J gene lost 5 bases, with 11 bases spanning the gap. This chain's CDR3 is CASSLNVGNEQYF. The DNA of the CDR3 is TGTGCCAGCAGTTTGAATGTGGGGAACGAGCAGTACTTC.

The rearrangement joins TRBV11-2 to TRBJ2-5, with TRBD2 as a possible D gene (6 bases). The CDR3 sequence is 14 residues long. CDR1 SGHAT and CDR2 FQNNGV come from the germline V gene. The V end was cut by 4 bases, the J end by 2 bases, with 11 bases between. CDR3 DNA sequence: TGTGCCAGCAGCTGGGGGACTGAACAAGAGACCCAGTACTTC. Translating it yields CASSWGTEQETQYF. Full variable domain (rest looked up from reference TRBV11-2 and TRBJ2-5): EAGVAQSPRYKIIEKRQSVAFWCNPISGHATLYWYQQILGQGPKLLIQFQNNGVVDDSQLPKDRFSAERLKGVDSTLKIQPAKLEDSAVYLCASSWGTEQETQYFGPGTRLLVL.

Here the CDR3 DNA reads TGTGCCAGCAGGTTGGGACTAGCGCGTGACAATGAGCAGTTCTTC. As protein: CASRLGLARDNEQFF. The rearrangement uses TRBV7-3 and TRBJ2-1; the match to TRBD2 covers 10 bases. V gave up 6 bases and J gave up 5 bases; unmatched junction bases: 7. The CDR3 spans 15 residues. Germline V gene sequence: CDR1 SGHTA, CDR2 FQGTGA.

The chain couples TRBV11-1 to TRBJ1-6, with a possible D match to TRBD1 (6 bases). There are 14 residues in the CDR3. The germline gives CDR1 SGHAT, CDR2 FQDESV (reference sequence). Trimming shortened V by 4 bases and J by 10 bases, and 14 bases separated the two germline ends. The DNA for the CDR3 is TGTGCCAGCAGCTCCCAGACAGGAAACTCACCCCTCCACTTT. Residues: CASSSQTGNSPLHF.

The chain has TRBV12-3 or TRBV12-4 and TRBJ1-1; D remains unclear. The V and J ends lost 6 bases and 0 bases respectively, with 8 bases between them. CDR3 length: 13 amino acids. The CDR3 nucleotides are TGTGCCAGCAGGACTCTGCTGAACACTGAAGCTTTCTTT. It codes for CASRTLLNTEAFF.

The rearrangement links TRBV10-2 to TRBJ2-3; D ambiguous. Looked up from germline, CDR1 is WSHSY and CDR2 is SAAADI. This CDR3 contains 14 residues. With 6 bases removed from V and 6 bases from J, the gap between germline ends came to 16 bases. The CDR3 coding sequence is TGCGCCAGCAGGCCCGGACGGCTGGCGGATACGCAGTATTTT. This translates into CASRPGRLADTQYF.

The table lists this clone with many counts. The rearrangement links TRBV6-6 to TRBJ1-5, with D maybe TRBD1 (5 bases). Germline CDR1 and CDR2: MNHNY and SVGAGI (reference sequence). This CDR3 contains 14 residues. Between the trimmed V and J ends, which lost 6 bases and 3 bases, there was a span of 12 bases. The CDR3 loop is CASRPVGDNQPQHF. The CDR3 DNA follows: TGTGCCAGCAGACCAGTGGGGGACAATCAGCCCCAGCATTTT.

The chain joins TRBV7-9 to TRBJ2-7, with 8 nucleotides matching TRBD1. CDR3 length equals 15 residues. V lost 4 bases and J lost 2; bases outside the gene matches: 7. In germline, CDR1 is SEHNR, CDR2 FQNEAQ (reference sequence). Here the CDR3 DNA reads TGTGCCAGCAGCTCAGATCTGACAGGGGCCTACGAGCAGTACTTC. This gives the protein CASSSDLTGAYEQYF.

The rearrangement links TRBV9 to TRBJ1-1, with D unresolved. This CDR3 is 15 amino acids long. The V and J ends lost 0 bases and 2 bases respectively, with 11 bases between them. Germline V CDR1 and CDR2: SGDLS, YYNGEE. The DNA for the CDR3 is TGTGCCAGCAGCGTAGAAGGCAACTTAAACACTGAAGCTTTCTTT. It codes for CASSVEGNLNTEAFF.

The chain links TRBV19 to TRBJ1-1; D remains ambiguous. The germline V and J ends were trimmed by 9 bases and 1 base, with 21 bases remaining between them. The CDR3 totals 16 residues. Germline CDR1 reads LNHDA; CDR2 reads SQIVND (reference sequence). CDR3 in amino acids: CASTPWGMSGNTEAFF. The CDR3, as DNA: TGTGCCAGCACCCCATGGGGTATGTCAGGGAACACTGAAGCTTTCTTT.

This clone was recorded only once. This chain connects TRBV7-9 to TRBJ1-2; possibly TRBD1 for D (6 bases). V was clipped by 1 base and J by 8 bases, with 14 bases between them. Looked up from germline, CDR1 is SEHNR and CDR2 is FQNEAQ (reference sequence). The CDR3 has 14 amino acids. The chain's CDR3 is CASSLVQGKGGYTF. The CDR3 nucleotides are TGTGCCAGCAGCTTAGTGCAGGGGAAGGGCGGCTACACCTTC.

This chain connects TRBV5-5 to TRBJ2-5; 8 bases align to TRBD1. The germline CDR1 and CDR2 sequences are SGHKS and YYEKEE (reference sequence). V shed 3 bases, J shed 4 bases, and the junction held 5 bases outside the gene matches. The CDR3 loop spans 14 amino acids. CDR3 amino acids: CASSSGQVPETQYF. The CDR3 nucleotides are TGTGCCAGCAGCTCGGGACAGGTGCCAGAGACCCAGTACTTC.

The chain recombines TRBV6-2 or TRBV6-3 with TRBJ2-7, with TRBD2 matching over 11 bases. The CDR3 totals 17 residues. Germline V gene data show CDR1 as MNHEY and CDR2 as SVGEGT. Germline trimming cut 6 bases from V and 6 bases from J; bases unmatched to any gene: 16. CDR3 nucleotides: TGTGCCAGCAGCCTAAGGTTGACTAGCGGGACCTCATCCGAGCAGTACTTC. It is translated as CASSLRLTSGTSSEQYF.

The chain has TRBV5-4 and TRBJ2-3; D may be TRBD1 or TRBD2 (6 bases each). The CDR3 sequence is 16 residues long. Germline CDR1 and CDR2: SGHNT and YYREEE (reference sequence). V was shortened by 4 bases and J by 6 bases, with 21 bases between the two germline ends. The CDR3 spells CASSPPRTGAKDTQYF. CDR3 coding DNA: TGTGCCAGCAGCCCCCCTAGAACGGGGGCAAAGGATACGCAGTATTTT.

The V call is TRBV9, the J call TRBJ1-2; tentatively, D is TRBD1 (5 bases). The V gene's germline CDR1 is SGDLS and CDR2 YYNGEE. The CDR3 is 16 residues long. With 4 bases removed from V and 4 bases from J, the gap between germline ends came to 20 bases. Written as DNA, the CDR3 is TGTGCCAGCAGCCCCAGGGATTGGGGGGGAAGCTATGGCTACACCTTC. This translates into CASSPRDWGGSYGYTF.

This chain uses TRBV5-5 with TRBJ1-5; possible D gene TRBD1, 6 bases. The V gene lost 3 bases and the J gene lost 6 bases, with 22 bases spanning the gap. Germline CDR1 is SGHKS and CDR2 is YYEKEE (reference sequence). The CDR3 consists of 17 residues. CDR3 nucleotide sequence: TGTGCCAGCAGCTACCGGCCTGGGGAGGGGGGAAGTCAGCCCCAGCATTTT. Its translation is CASSYRPGEGGSQPQHF.

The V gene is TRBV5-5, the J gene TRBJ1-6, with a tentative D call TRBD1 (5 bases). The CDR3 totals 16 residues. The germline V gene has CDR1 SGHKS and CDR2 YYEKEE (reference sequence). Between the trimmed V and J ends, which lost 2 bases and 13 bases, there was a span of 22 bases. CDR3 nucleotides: TGTGCCAGCAGCTTACGTCCCCGGGACGTCGGGGAGCCCCTCCACTTT. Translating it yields CASSLRPRDVGEPLHF.

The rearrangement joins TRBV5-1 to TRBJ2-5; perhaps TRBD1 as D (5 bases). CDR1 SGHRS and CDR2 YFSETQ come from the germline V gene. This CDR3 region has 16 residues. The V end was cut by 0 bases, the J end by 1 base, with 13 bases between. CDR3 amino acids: CASSLGPIGAQETQYF. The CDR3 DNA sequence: TGCGCCAGCAGCTTGGGACCGATAGGGGCCCAAGAGACCCAGTACTTC.

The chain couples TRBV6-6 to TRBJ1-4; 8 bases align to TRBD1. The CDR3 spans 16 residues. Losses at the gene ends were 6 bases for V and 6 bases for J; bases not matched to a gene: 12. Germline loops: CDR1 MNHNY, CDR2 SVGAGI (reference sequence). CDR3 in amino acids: CASSPGQGRIYEKLFF. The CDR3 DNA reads TGTGCCAGCAGCCCAGGACAGGGAAGAATTTATGAAAAACTGTTTTTT.

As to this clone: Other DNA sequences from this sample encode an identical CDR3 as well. CDR3 nucleotide sequence: TGTGCCAGCTCACCACCGGGGGGCTACGAGCAGTACTTC. Translation gives CASSPPGGYEQYF. V and J are TRBV18 and TRBJ2-7; the D gene is possibly TRBD2 (6 bases). V dropped 0 bases and J dropped 3 bases, with 6 bases sitting between them. Germline CDR1 is KGHSH and CDR2 is LQKENI. This CDR3 comprises 13 residues.

The CDR3 region has the DNA TGTGCCAGCTCACCGCTCCGGACGAGGGGTGGTAATTCACCCCTCCACTTT. This sequence encodes CASSPLRTRGGNSPLHF. The chain carries TRBV18 and TRBJ1-6; a possible D gene is TRBD1 (5 bases). Germline V gene lookup returns CDR1 KGHSH and CDR2 LQKENI. The CDR3 has 17 amino acids. V lost 3 bases and J 6 bases, leaving 18 bases between the germline ends.

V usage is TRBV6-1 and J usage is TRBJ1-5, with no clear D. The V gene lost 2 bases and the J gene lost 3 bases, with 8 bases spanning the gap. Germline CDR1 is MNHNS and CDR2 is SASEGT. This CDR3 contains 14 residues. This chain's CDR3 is CASSEHGDNQPQHF. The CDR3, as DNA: TGTGCCAGCAGTGAACACGGAGACAATCAGCCCCAGCATTTT.

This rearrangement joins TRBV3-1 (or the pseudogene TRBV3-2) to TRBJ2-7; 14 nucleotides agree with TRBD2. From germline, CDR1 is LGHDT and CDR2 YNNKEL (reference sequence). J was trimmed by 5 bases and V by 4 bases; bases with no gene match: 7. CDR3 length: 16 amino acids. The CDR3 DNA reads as TGTGCCAGCAGCCCTACCCTGACTAGCGGGGGGGACGAGCAGTACTTC. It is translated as CASSPTLTSGGDEQYF.